The rows below give T cell receptor beta chains drawn from one sample of a study of blood T cell repertoires in COVID-19. Produced via immunoSEQ multiplex PCR; TCRdb's table is partial and in-frame only. The sample has about 280,000 clones; 89% are singletons. Sequencing used PBMCs or T cells enriched from blood (not recorded which). Source of these receptors: a woman aged 60-70 years who had recovered from COVID-19. Both conserved end residues are part of each CDR3. The order of the fields is D gene, clone size, V gene, J gene, CDR3 protein, CDR3 DNA. The D gene is left open where the match is weak. Clone size is given for some rows only: seen once, a few or many times, or a class if the clone is expanded.

D gene: .; clone size: .; V gene: TRBV28; J gene: TRBJ2-3; CDR3 protein: CASSFRQLTDTQYF; CDR3 DNA: TGTGCCAGCAGTTTCCGACAGCTCACAGATACGCAGTATTTT
D gene: .; clone size: .; V gene: TRBV7-2; J gene: TRBJ2-3; CDR3 protein: CASSPSFYTQYF; CDR3 DNA: TGTGCCAGCAGCCCCTCTTTTTATACGCAGTATTTT
D gene: .; clone size: once; V gene: TRBV9; J gene: TRBJ2-1; CDR3 protein: CASSPYGRESDEQFF; CDR3 DNA: TGTGCCAGCAGCCCCTACGGTCGGGAATCGGATGAGCAGTTCTTC
D gene: TRBD1; clone size: .; V gene: TRBV27; J gene: TRBJ1-1; CDR3 protein: CASSATRGRDAFF; CDR3 DNA: TGTGCCAGCAGTGCGACCAGGGGGCGCGACGCTTTCTTT
D gene: .; clone size: .; V gene: TRBV5-1; J gene: TRBJ2-3; CDR3 protein: CASSLGSPSNPRQKSTDTQYF; CDR3 DNA: TGCGCCAGCAGCTTGGGGTCTCCGTCCAATCCAAGACAGAAGAGCACAGATACGCAGTATTTT
D gene: TRBD1; clone size: .; V gene: TRBV4-2; J gene: TRBJ1-2; CDR3 protein: CASSQPGGMSYGYTF; CDR3 DNA: TGTGCCAGCAGCCAACCAGGGGGCATGAGCTATGGCTACACCTTC
D gene: .; clone size: .; V gene: TRBV27; J gene: TRBJ2-7; CDR3 protein: CASSLSAGAQTYEQYF; CDR3 DNA: TGTGCCAGCAGTTTATCCGCAGGGGCTCAAACCTACGAGCAGTACTTC
D gene: .; clone size: once; V gene: TRBV18; J gene: TRBJ1-1; CDR3 protein: CASSPAGEEAFF; CDR3 DNA: TGTGCCAGCTCACCAGCAGGGGAGGAAGCTTTCTTT
D gene: TRBD2; clone size: .; V gene: TRBV20-1; J gene: TRBJ2-3; CDR3 protein: CSASHTSGRGDTQYF; CDR3 DNA: TGCAGTGCTAGTCACACTAGCGGGAGAGGAGATACGCAGTATTTT
D gene: .; clone size: .; V gene: TRBV19; J gene: TRBJ2-1; CDR3 protein: CASSIGQGSYNEQFF; CDR3 DNA: TGTGCCAGTAGTATCGGGCAGGGCTCCTACAATGAGCAGTTCTTC